One sample yielded the 7 T cell receptor beta chains listed below, sequenced in a study of read filtering for tumor transcriptome and immune sequencing (dated by TCRdb to between 2020 and 2021). These reads were obtained on an Illumina HiSeq 4000. TCR libraries were built from roughly 370 ng RNA with the Immunoverse kit, using molecular barcoded adaptors covering alpha/delta and beta/gamma chains. TCRdb reprocessed the public reads (quality trimming at Q25 with fastp, clone calling with MiXCR) and kept in-frame beta chains. Under each unique CDR3 protein, matching rows form one entry showing the most common genes and DNA. The sample table shows about 39,000 distinct CDR3 sequences, and more than 13% are seen once. The ten top clones hold 5.5% to 8% of the sample. Sequenced input: a population of CD138-negative cells sorted from bone marrow. Read against the paper, the sample's cell subset or site label means: bone marrow mononuclear cells depleted of CD138+ plasma/myeloma cells by negative magnetic selection. These receptor sequences come from a donor aged 40 or older with multiple myeloma.

This clonotype was seen only a few times. A much larger clone lies one base from this, so it may be a read error. This CDR3 is missing its conserved last phenylalanine or tryptophan, likely due to a read error. This chain connects TRBV7-9 to TRBJ2-4; tentatively, D is TRBD2 (6 bases). Germline loops: CDR1 SEHNR, CDR2 FQNEAQ (reference sequence). Trimming left V 2 bases short and J 8 bases short, with 19 bases between. The CDR3 consists of 16 residues. The CDR3 sequence is CASSLYGGAKQDIQYC. CDR3 coding DNA: TGTGCCAGCAGCTTATATGGCGGGGCCAAACAGGACATTCAGTACTGC.

This clonotype was seen repeatedly, ten times or more. J is TRBJ2-6 and V is TRBV12-3 or TRBV12-4; D remains unclear. CDR3 length equals 13 residues. V was clipped by 5 bases and J by 0 bases, with 2 bases between them. DNA of the CDR3: TGTGCCAGCAGTGGCTCTGGGGCCAACGTCCTGACTTTC. Translation gives CASSGSGANVLTF.

This clonotype has a handful of counts. Just one base apart from a much larger clone, this may be a read error. The V and J genes are TRBV11-3 and TRBJ1-6; the D is unclear. Germline V lookup: CDR1 SGHNT, CDR2 YENEEA. The length of the CDR3 is 13 residues. The CDR3 sequence: CAGSLDRRIPLHF. DNA for the CDR3: TGTGCCGGCAGCTTAGACCGCCGAATACCCCTCCACTTT.

There are many counts of this clonotype. The chain joins TRBV7-9 to TRBJ2-4; unclear D gene. V shed 0 bases and J shed 13 bases, with 16 bases lying between them. This CDR3 region has 14 residues. Germline values: CDR1 SEHNR, CDR2 FQNEAQ (reference sequence). The CDR3 DNA reads TGTGCCAGCAGCTTAGCTACCGGACCCCGGGTACAGTACTTC. It codes for CASSLATGPRVQYF. The whole variable domain, filled in from reference TRBV7-9 and TRBJ2-4, reads DTGVSQNPRHKITKRGQNVTFRCDPISEHNRLYWYRQTLGQGPEFLTYFQNEAQLEKSRLLSDRFSAERPKGSFSTLEIQRTEQGDSAMYLCASSLATGPRVQYFGAGTRLSVL.

This clonotype was picked up many times. This sequence joins TRBV2 and TRBJ1-5; D is uncertain. This CDR3 has 15 residues. V was cut by 1 base and J by 0 bases, with 7 bases left in between. Germline lookup yields CDR1 SNHLY and CDR2 FYNNEI. The CDR3 nucleotides are TGTGCCAGCAGTGAAGGGCAGTTTAGCAATCAGCCCCAGCATTTT. As protein: CASSEGQFSNQPQHF.

In its sample, this clonotype was seen a few times. With a much larger clone just one base away, this may be a read error. The conserved phenylalanine or tryptophan normally closing the CDR3 is absent here, so this likely arose from a read error. This chain links TRBV15 with TRBJ2-3; the D gene is possibly TRBD1 (5 bases). The length of the CDR3 is 15 residues. CDR1 is LNHNV, CDR2 YYDKDF, per germline (reference sequence). Trimming shortened V by 1 base and J by 1 base, and 9 bases separated the two germline ends. The CDR3 region is CATSRVGRGTDTQYS. The CDR3 bases are TGTGCCACCAGCAGAGTGGGGCGCGGCACAGATACGCAGTATTCT.

This clonotype is a singleton in its sample. V usage is TRBV7-3 and J usage is TRBJ2-1, with a weak D call TRBD1 (6 bases). V dropped 5 bases and J dropped 5 bases, with 10 bases sitting between them. Looked up from germline, CDR1 is SGHTA and CDR2 is FQGTGA. The CDR3 has 13 residues. Here the CDR3 reads CASSPDRNNEQFF. CDR3 DNA: TGTGCCAGCAGCCCCGACAGGAACAATGAGCAGTTCTTC.